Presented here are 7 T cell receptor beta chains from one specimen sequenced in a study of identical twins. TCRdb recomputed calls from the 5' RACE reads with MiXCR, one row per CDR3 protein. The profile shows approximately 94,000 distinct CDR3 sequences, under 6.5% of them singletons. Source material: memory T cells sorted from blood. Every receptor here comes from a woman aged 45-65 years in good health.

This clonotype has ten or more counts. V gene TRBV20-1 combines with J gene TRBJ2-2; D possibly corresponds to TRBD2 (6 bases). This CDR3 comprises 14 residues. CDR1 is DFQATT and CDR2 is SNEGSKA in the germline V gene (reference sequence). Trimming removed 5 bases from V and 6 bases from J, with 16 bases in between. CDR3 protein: CSAGGGPGAGELFF. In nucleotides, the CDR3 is TGCAGTGCTGGTGGAGGGCCCGGTGCCGGGGAGCTGTTTTTT.

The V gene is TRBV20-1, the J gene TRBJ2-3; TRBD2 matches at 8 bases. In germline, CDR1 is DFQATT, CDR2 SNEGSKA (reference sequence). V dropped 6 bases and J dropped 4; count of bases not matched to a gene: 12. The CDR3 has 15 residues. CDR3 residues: CSAKLAGGWADTQYF. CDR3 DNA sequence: TGCAGTGCCAAGCTAGCGGGTGGCTGGGCAGATACGCAGTATTTT.

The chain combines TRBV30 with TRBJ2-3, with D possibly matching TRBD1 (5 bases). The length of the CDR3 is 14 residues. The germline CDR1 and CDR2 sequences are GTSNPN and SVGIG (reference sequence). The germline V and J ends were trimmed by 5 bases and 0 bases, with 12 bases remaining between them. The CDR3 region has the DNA TGTGCCTGGCTAAGGGGCGGTAGCACAGATACGCAGTATTTT. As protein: CAWLRGGSTDTQYF.

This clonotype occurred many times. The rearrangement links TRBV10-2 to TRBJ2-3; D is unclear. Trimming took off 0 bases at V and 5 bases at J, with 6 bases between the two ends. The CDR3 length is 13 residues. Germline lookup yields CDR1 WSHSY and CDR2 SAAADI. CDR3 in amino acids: CASSESELDTQYF. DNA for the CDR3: TGCGCCAGCAGTGAGTCCGAGCTAGATACGCAGTATTTT.

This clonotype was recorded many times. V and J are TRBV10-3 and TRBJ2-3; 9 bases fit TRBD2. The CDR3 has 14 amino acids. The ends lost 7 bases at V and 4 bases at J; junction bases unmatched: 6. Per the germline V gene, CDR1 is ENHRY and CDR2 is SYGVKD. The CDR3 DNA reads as TGTGCCATCAACCGCGGGAGGGCCCCAGATACGCAGTATTTT. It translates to CAINRGRAPDTQYF.

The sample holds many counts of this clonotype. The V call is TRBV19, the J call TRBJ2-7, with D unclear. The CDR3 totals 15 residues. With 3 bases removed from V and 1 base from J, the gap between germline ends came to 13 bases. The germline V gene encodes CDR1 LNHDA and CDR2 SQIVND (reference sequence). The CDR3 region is CASSMSRDGSYEQYF. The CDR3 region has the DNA TGTGCCAGTAGTATGAGTCGAGATGGATCCTACGAGCAGTACTTC.

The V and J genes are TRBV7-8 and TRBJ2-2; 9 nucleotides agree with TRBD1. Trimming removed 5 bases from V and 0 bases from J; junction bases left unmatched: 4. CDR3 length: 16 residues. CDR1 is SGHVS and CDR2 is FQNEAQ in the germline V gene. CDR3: CASSRRTGANTGELFF. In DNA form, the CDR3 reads TGTGCCAGCAGCCGCAGGACAGGGGCGAACACCGGGGAGCTGTTTTTT.